This T cell receptor (beta chain) was captured in a study of cytomegalovirus exposure and HLA in healthy donors. Trimming took 4 bases from V and 8 from J, leaving 12 bases between them. Germline CDR1 is SGHNT and CDR2 is YYREEE (reference sequence). The CDR3 runs 12 residues. PCR used 60 Vbeta primers and 13 Jbeta primers. TCRdb's table, derived via immunoSEQ multiplex PCR, lists solely in-frame clones and lacks some. The sample includes 200,000 to 300,000 clones, more than 75% of them seen just once. Comments on this clone: The antigen is undetermined.

Study-wide results and limits: Cytomegalovirus-associated status was assigned to 164 TCR beta chains. Later, TCR association rates were found to vary by HLA locus, highest for DRB1 and lowest for HLA-C. Equally common other TCR beta chains were less clonally expanded than HLA-associated ones, a later analysis found.

As for the donors, each was a healthy bone marrow donor. This chain links TRBV5-4 with TRBJ1-2; no firm D call. The TCR comes from a girl aged 2-15 years in good health and CMV-seronegative. What was sequenced was PBMCs. DNA for the CDR3: TGTGCCAGCAGCCCTGAACGCAGGGGCTACACCTTC. Its protein product is CASSPERRGYTF.